Included here is one T cell receptor (beta chain) sequence, with context. Its antigen is not identified. This sample also contains other DNA sequences that code for the same CDR3. This entry belongs to a study of shared clonotypes between healthy human individuals. Regarding the study as a whole: It was anticipated that sequencing depth would influence how many clonotypes donors shared. Naive CD4 clonotype sharing across several donors was 4% to 5.5%.

Sequenced by immunoSEQ multiplex PCR; TCRdb stores in-frame clones only, minus some. The data show about 1.5 million clones, roughly 95% seen once. V lost 6 bases to trimming and J lost 6 bases; unmatched junction nucleotides: 3. The germline gives CDR1 MNHNS, CDR2 SASEGT. The CDR3 totals 13 residues. The origin of this receptor is a young man in good health. This chain uses TRBV6-1 with TRBJ2-7; TRBD1 aligns across 12 bases. Sequenced: naive CD4+ T cells sorted from blood. Subset indicated: CD45RA+ positively selected. The CDR3 here is CASRGTGGGEQYF. CDR3 bases: TGTGCCAGCAGGGGGACAGGGGGCGGCGAGCAGTACTTC.